Below are 27 T cell receptor beta chains sequenced from a single sample in a study of T cell responses to AZD1222 COVID-19 vaccine (dated by TCRdb to the early 2020s). The library came from the immunoSEQ multiplex PCR assay. In its TCRdb copy, this immuneACCESS table keeps in-frame sequences only and misses some clones. Where compared with another copy, unresolved V genes explain less than half of these, and the others have no known cause. The sample table lists 140,000 to 150,000 clones, about 92% of them with a count of one. Around 3.5% of the sample goes to the ten largest clones. The time point label for this specimen denotes: about 28 days (+/-7) after the second vaccine dose. This sample comprised peripheral blood, obtained 28 days after the second AZD1222 dose. These receptors all come from an adult who received the AZD1222 COVID-19 vaccine.

This chain links TRBV18 with TRBJ1-1; D is ambiguous. Germline loops: CDR1 KGHSH, CDR2 LQKENI. The ends were cut back, 3 bases at V and 3 bases at J, with 8 bases in the middle. The CDR3 runs to 13 residues. CDR3 sequence: CASSPEGYTEAFF. The CDR3, as DNA: TGTGCCAGCTCACCGGAAGGGTACACTGAAGCTTTCTTT.

The chain links TRBV27 to TRBJ1-6, with D unresolved. The CDR3 has 12 amino acids. The germline V and J ends were trimmed by 5 bases and 2 bases, with 1 base remaining between them. In germline, CDR1 is MNHEY, CDR2 SMNVEV (reference sequence). CDR3 DNA sequence: TGTGCCAGCAGTACCTATAATTCACCCCTCCACTTT. It yields the protein CASSTYNSPLHF.

The chain joins TRBV9 to TRBJ1-1, with a tentative D call TRBD1 (6 bases). Germline V gives CDR1 SGDLS, CDR2 YYNGEE. The CDR3 runs to 15 residues. V gave up 4 bases and J gave up 3 bases, with 16 bases separating them. The CDR3 protein is CASSPRGGRDTEAFF. CDR3 coding DNA: TGTGCCAGCAGCCCCCGAGGGGGGAGGGACACTGAAGCTTTCTTT.

The V call is TRBV10-3, the J call TRBJ2-6; D perhaps matches TRBD1 (6 bases). CDR3 length: 15 residues. Germline assignment: CDR1 ENHRY and CDR2 SYGVKD. Trimming left V 4 bases short and J 4 bases short, with 11 bases between. CDR3 nucleotide sequence: TGTGCCATCAGTGGTAGGGGGACCGGGGCCAACGTCCTGACTTTC. Translated: CAISGRGTGANVLTF.

The CDR3 loop reads CASSPGREEGKLFF. Here the CDR3 DNA reads TGTGCCAGCTCACCGGGACGGGAGGAGGGAAAACTGTTTTTT. The genes are TRBV18 and TRBJ1-4; D possibly corresponds to TRBD1 (5 bases). This CDR3 spans 14 amino acids. Germline CDR1 KGHSH, CDR2 LQKENI. Trimming shortened V by 3 bases and J by 10 bases, and 15 bases separated the two germline ends.

V is TRBV28 and J is TRBJ1-2; D is unclear. This CDR3 is built from 15 residues. From germline, CDR1 is MDHEN and CDR2 SYDVKM. V lost 6 bases and J 0 bases, leaving 14 bases between the germline ends. The DNA of the CDR3 is TGTGCCAGCAGGCAAGCCGGGAGGCCTAACTATGGCTACACCTTC. Its protein is CASRQAGRPNYGYTF.

The chain is built from TRBV7-6 and TRBJ1-1; no firm D call. CDR3 length: 13 residues. Looked up from germline, CDR1 is SGHVS and CDR2 is FNYEAQ. V dropped 0 bases and J dropped 7 bases, with 9 bases sitting between them. The CDR3 DNA is TGTGCCAGCAGCTTAGCGACGAACGGTGAAGCTTTCTTT. It yields the protein CASSLATNGEAFF. Filled out from reference TRBV7-6 and TRBJ1-1, the complete variable domain reads GAGVSQSPRYKVTKRGQDVALRCDPISGHVSLYWYRQALGQGPEFLTYFNYEAQQDKSGLPNDRFSAERPEGSISTLTIQRTEQRDSAMYRCASSLATNGEAFFGQGTRLTVV.

The rearrangement uses TRBV24-1 and TRBJ2-7; 10 bases line up with TRBD2. The CDR3 has 13 residues. Germline CDR1 reads KGHDR; CDR2 reads SFDVKD. V trimming: 6 bases; J trimming: 5 bases; junction bases outside the gene matches: 3. CDR3 in amino acids: CATSSTSGNEQYF. The CDR3 bases are TGTGCCACCAGTTCTACTAGCGGGAACGAGCAGTACTTC.

The chain is built from TRBV6-5 and TRBJ1-6, with D uncertain. Per the germline V gene, CDR1 is MNHEY and CDR2 is SVGAGI. V was trimmed by 7 bases and J by 9 bases, leaving 13 bases between them. The CDR3 sequence is 13 residues long. The CDR3 nucleotides are TGTGCCAGCACCGAGGTACAGAGTTCACCCCTCCACTTT. Residues: CASTEVQSSPLHF.

V gene TRBV19 combines with J gene TRBJ1-1; 7 bases map to TRBD1. This CDR3 comprises 14 residues. Germline V gene lookup returns CDR1 LNHDA and CDR2 SQIVND (reference sequence). The V and J ends lost 7 bases and 7 bases, in that order; junction bases with no gene match: 12. CDR3 nucleotide sequence: TGTGCCAGTACCCGACAGGGCCAGTACGGTGAAGCTTTCTTT. Its translation: CASTRQGQYGEAFF.

CDR3 nucleotides: TGTGCCAGCAGCAACAGGGCGGCCACTGAAGCTTTCTTT. This encodes CASSNRAATEAFF. The chain has TRBV7-9 and TRBJ1-1; TRBD1 is a possible D gene (6 bases). In germline, CDR1 is SEHNR, CDR2 FQNEAQ (reference sequence). V shed 5 bases and J shed 4 bases, with 11 bases lying between them. The CDR3 is 13 residues long.

V gene TRBV13 combines with J gene TRBJ2-1; no clear D. Trimming took off 6 bases at V and 0 bases at J, with 12 bases between the two ends. Looked up from germline, CDR1 is PRHDT and CDR2 is FYEKMQ (reference sequence). The CDR3 has 15 residues. CDR3 DNA: TGTGCCAGCAGTCCAGACTGGAGCTCCTACAATGAGCAGTTCTTC. It specifies CASSPDWSSYNEQFF.

This chain uses TRBV24-1 with TRBJ2-5; the match to TRBD1 covers 10 bases. Germline CDR1 reads KGHDR; CDR2 reads SFDVKD. The CDR3 length is 16 residues. The V gene end was trimmed by 4 bases and the J gene end by 1 base; junction bases not matched to a gene: 5. CDR3 region: CATSEAGTGAQETQYF. CDR3 coding DNA: TGTGCCACCAGTGAGGCCGGGACAGGGGCCCAAGAGACCCAGTACTTC.

This chain joins TRBV7-3 and TRBJ2-1; D gene ambiguous. Germline assignment: CDR1 SGHTA and CDR2 FQGTGA. V gave up 0 bases and J gave up 1 base, with 7 bases separating them. There are 15 residues in the CDR3. Written as DNA, the CDR3 is TGTGCCAGCAGCTTAACGGCAAATTCCTACAATGAGCAGTTCTTC. Amino acid sequence: CASSLTANSYNEQFF.

This chain links TRBV14 with TRBJ1-2, with 9 nucleotides matching TRBD1. The germline gives CDR1 SGHDN, CDR2 FVKESK. The V gene end was trimmed by 3 bases and the J gene end by 7 bases; junction bases not matched to a gene: 9. This CDR3 is built from 15 residues. The CDR3 sequence is CASSQGPDRGIGYTF. The CDR3, as DNA: TGTGCCAGCAGCCAGGGACCCGACAGGGGGATTGGCTACACCTTC.

This CDR3 reads CASSPRGTGTVATNEKLFF. CDR3 nucleotides: TGTGCCAGCTCACCACGGGGGACAGGGACTGTAGCAACTAATGAAAAACTGTTTTTT. The chain joins TRBV18 to TRBJ1-4; 9 bases are a match to TRBD1. V trimming: 1 base; J trimming: 0 bases; junction bases outside the gene matches: 9. The germline V gene has CDR1 KGHSH and CDR2 LQKENI. The CDR3 sequence is 19 residues long.

The chain joins TRBV4-2 to TRBJ2-1; D might be TRBD1 (6 bases). Between the trimmed V and J ends, which lost 6 bases and 0 bases, there was a span of 15 bases. This CDR3 comprises 16 residues. Germline V gene data show CDR1 as LGHNA and CDR2 as YNFKEQ. The CDR3 spells CASSPRGKSSYNEQFF. In DNA, the CDR3 is TGTGCCAGCAGTCCAAGGGGGAAGAGCTCCTACAATGAGCAGTTCTTC.

This clone was detected once. This rearrangement joins TRBV18 to TRBJ1-4, with 7 nucleotides matching TRBD1. The germline gives CDR1 KGHSH, CDR2 LQKENI. V shed 4 bases, J shed 2 bases, and the junction held 1 base outside the gene matches. The CDR3 has 14 residues. The CDR3 reads CASSLQGTNEKLFF. The CDR3, as DNA: TGTGCCAGCTCACTACAGGGGACTAATGAAAAACTGTTTTTT.

The chain combines TRBV5-1 with TRBJ1-1, with TRBD1 as a possible D gene (5 bases). CDR3 length: 15 amino acids. Germline CDR1 reads SGHRS; CDR2 reads YFSETQ. The V and J ends lost 2 bases and 1 base respectively, with 12 bases between them. CDR3 in amino acids: CASSFYRDGNTEAFF. In DNA form, the CDR3 reads TGCGCCAGCAGCTTTTATAGGGACGGGAACACTGAAGCTTTCTTT.

J is TRBJ2-7 and V is TRBV20-1, with D tentatively TRBD1 (9 bases). The germline V and J ends were trimmed by 3 bases and 3 bases, with 15 bases remaining between them. This CDR3 contains 14 residues. CDR1 and CDR2 (germline): DFQATT, SNEGSKA (reference sequence). The CDR3, as DNA: TGCAGTGCTAGTAGCGGGACAGGGATCTACGAGCAGTACTTC. Protein sequence: CSASSGTGIYEQYF.

This chain joins TRBV3-1 (or the pseudogene TRBV3-2) and TRBJ1-2, with 7 bases identical to TRBD1. J was trimmed by 8 bases and V by 4 bases; bases with no gene match: 13. This CDR3 spans 15 amino acids. Per germline, CDR1 LGHDT and CDR2 YNNKEL (reference sequence). CDR3 protein: CASSPGTATWEGYTF. The DNA of the CDR3 is TGTGCCAGCAGCCCCGGGACAGCAACTTGGGAGGGCTACACCTTC.

This clone appeared once. J is TRBJ2-6 and V is TRBV29-1; tentatively, D is TRBD2 (6 bases). The germline V gene has CDR1 SQVTM and CDR2 ANQGSEA. Trimming took 2 bases from V and 2 from J, leaving 10 bases between them. The CDR3 is 15 amino acids. CDR3 loop: CSVESRLAGANVLTF. DNA for the CDR3: TGCAGCGTTGAATCTCGACTAGCTGGGGCCAACGTCCTGACTTTC.

The rearrangement joins TRBV7-8 to TRBJ2-5; the D is unclear. Germline V gives CDR1 SGHVS, CDR2 FQNEAQ. V was shortened by 0 bases and J by 0 bases, with 5 bases between the two germline ends. The CDR3 runs 14 residues. CDR3 DNA sequence: TGTGCCAGCAGCTTAGCGGAGTACCAAGAGACCCAGTACTTC. This codes for CASSLAEYQETQYF.

The chain joins TRBV15 to TRBJ2-1; D remains ambiguous. The CDR3 totals 12 residues. V shed 5 bases and J shed 6 bases, with 8 bases lying between them. Germline values: CDR1 LNHNV, CDR2 YYDKDF (reference sequence). The chain's CDR3 is CATSPDANEQFF. The CDR3 DNA reads TGTGCCACCAGCCCGGACGCCAATGAGCAGTTCTTC.

The chain recombines TRBV5-4 with TRBJ2-3, with 15 bases that match TRBD2. Looked up from germline, CDR1 is SGHNT and CDR2 is YYREEE (reference sequence). After removal of 4 bases from V and 2 bases from J, the junction contained 5 bases not matched to a gene. The CDR3 has 17 amino acids. Here the CDR3 reads CASSPGLAGGNTDTQYF. CDR3 sequence (DNA): TGTGCCAGCAGCCCGGGACTAGCGGGAGGAAACACAGATACGCAGTATTTT. Complete variable domain (other parts from reference TRBV5-4 and TRBJ2-3): ETGVTQSPTHLIKTRGQQVTLRCSSQSGHNTVSWYQQALGQGPQFIFQYYREEENGRGNFPPRFSGLQFPNYSSELNVNALELDDSALYLCASSPGLAGGNTDTQYFGPGTRLTVL.

V gene TRBV27 combines with J gene TRBJ1-6; D gene uncertain. The length of the CDR3 is 13 residues. Germline V gene lookup returns CDR1 MNHEY and CDR2 SMNVEV (reference sequence). V lost 7 bases to trimming and J lost 7 bases, with 11 bases between them. The chain's CDR3 is CASMIDRNSPLHF. The CDR3 bases are TGTGCCAGCATGATAGATCGGAATTCACCCCTCCACTTT.

The genes are TRBV18 and TRBJ1-3; no clear D gene. Germline CDR1 is KGHSH and CDR2 is LQKENI. Trimming left V 0 bases short and J 0 bases short, with 12 bases between. The CDR3 length is 17 residues. The CDR3 region is CASSPPLRDSSGNTIYF. Written as DNA, the CDR3 is TGTGCCAGCTCACCACCGTTAAGGGATTCCTCTGGAAACACCATATATTTT.